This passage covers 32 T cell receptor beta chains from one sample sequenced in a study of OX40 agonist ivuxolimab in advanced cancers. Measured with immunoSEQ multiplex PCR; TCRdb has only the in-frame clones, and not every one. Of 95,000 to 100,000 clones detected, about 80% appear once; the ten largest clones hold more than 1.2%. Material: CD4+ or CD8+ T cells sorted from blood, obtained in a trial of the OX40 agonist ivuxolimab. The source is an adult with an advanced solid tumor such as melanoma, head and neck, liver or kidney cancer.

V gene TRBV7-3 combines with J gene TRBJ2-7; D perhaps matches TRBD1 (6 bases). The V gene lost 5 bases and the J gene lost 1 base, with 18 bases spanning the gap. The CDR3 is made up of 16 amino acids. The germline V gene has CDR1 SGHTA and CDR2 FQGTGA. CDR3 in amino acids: CASSRRQVDLSYEQYF. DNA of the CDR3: TGTGCCAGCAGCCGAAGACAGGTCGATCTATCCTACGAGCAGTACTTC.

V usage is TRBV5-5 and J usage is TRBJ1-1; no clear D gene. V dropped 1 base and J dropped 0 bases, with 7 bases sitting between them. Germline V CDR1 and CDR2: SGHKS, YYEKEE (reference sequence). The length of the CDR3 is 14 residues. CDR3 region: CASSLLTVNTEAFF. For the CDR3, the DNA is TGTGCCAGCAGCTTGCTGACCGTGAACACTGAAGCTTTCTTT.

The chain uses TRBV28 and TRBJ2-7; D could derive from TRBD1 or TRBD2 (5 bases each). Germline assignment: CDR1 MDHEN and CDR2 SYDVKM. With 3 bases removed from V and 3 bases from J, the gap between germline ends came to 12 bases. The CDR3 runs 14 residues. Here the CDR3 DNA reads TGTGCCAGCAGTTTCGGGGCTGGAGGCTACGAGCAGTACTTC. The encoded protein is CASSFGAGGYEQYF.

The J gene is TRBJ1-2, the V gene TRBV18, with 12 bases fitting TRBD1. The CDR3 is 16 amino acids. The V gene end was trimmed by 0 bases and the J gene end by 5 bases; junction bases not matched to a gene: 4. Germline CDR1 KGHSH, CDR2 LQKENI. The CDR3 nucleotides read TGTGCCAGCTCACCACCGGGACAGGGGGCGCCGTATGGCTACACCTTC. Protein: CASSPPGQGAPYGYTF.

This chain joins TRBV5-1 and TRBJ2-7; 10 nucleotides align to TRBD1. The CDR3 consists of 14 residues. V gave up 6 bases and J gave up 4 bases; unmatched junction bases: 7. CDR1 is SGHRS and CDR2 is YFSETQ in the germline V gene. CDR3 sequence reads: CASTTTGGFYEQYF. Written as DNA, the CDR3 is TGCGCCAGCACCACGACAGGGGGCTTTTACGAGCAGTACTTC.

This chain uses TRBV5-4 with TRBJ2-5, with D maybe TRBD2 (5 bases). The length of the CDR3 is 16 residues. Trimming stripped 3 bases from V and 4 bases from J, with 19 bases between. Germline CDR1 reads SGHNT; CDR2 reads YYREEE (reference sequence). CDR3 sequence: CASSSWSGGPRETQYF. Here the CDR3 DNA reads TGTGCCAGCAGCTCGTGGTCCGGAGGCCCTCGAGAGACCCAGTACTTC.

CDR3 sequence reads: CASSLGGDPGNTIYF. The CDR3 nucleotides are TGTGCCAGCAGCTTAGGGGGGGACCCTGGAAACACCATATATTTT. This sequence joins TRBV7-7 and TRBJ1-3; TRBD1 is a possible D gene (5 bases). V was cut by 1 base and J by 2 bases, with 9 bases left in between. This CDR3 has 15 residues. The germline V gene has CDR1 SSHAT and CDR2 FNYEAQ (reference sequence).

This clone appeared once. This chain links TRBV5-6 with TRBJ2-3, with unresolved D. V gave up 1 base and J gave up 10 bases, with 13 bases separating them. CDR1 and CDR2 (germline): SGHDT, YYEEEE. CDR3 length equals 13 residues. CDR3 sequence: CASSLWGENAQYF. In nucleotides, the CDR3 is TGTGCCAGCAGCTTGTGGGGTGAAAATGCGCAGTATTTT.

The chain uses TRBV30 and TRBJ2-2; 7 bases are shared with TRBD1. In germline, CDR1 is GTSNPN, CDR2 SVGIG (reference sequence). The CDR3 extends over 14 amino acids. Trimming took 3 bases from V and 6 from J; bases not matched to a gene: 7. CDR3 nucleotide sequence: TGTGCCTGGAGGGTAGAGGGGGCAGCCGGGGAGCTGTTTTTT. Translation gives CAWRVEGAAGELFF. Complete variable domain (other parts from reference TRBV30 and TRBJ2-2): SQTIHQWPATLVQPVGSPLSLECTVEGTSNPNLYWYRQAAGRGLQLLFYSVGIGQISSEVPQNLSASRPQDRQFILSSKKLLLSDSGFYLCAWRVEGAAGELFFGEGSRLTVL.

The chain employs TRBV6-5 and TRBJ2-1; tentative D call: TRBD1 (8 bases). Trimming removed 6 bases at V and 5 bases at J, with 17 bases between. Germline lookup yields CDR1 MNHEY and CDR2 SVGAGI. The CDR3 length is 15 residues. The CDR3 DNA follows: TGTGCCAGCAGAGGGAGGGGGACAGGAAACAATGAGCAGTTCTTC. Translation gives CASRGRGTGNNEQFF.

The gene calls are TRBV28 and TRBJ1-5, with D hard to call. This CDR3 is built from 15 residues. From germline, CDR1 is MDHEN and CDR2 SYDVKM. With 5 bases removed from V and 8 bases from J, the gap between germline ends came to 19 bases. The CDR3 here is CASSPLRVARKPQHF. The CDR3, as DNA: TGTGCCAGCAGTCCTCTGAGGGTGGCTCGCAAGCCCCAGCATTTT.

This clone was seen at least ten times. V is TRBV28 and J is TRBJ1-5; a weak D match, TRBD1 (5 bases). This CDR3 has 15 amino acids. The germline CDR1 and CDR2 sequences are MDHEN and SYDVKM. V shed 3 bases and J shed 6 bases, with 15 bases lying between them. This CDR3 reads CASSFLQGGFQPQHF. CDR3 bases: TGTGCCAGCAGTTTTCTGCAGGGCGGGTTTCAGCCCCAGCATTTT.

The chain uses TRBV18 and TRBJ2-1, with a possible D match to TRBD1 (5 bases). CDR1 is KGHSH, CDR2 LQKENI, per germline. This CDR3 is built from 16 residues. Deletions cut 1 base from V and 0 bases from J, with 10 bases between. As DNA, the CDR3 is TGTGCCAGCTCACCACTCCAGGGTAACTCCTACAATGAGCAGTTCTTC. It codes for CASSPLQGNSYNEQFF.

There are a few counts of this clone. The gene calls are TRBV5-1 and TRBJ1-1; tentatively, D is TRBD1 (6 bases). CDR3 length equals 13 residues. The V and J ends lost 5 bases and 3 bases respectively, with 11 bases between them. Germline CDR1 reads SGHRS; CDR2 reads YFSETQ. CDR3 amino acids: CASRAGVDTEAFF. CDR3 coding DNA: TGCGCCAGCAGGGCAGGGGTGGACACTGAAGCTTTCTTT.

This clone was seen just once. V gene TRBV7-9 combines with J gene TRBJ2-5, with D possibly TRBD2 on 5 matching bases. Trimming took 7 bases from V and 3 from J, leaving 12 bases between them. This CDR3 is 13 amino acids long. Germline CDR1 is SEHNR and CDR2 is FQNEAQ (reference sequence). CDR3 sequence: CASIRGREETQYF. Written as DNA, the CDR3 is TGTGCCAGCATCCGAGGGCGGGAAGAGACCCAGTACTTC.

CDR3 sequence reads: CASSLFPPGYNEKLFF. In nucleotides, the CDR3 is TGTGCCAGCAGTTTATTCCCTCCAGGGTATAATGAAAAACTGTTTTTT. The rearrangement joins TRBV27 to TRBJ1-4; possibly TRBD1 for D (5 bases). CDR3 size: 16 residues. Between the trimmed V and J ends, which lost 1 base and 4 bases, there was a span of 13 bases. Germline V gives CDR1 MNHEY, CDR2 SMNVEV (reference sequence). The whole variable domain, filled in from reference TRBV27 and TRBJ1-4, reads EAQVTQNPRYLITVTGKKLTVTCSQNMNHEYMSWYRQDPGLGLRQIYYSMNVEVTDKGDVPEGYKVSRKEKRNFPLILESPSPNQTSLYFCASSLFPPGYNEKLFFGSGTQLSVL.

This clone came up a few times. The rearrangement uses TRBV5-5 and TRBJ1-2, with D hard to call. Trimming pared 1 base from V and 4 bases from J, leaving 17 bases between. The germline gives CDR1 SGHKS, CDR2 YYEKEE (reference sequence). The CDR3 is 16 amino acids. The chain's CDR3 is CASSLTTAVTLYGYTF. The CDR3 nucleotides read TGTGCCAGCAGCTTGACCACGGCCGTAACCCTCTATGGCTACACCTTC.

CDR3 region: CASSLARGHNYGYTF. For the CDR3, the DNA is TGTGCCAGCAGCTTAGCGAGGGGGCACAACTATGGCTACACCTTC. The chain couples TRBV11-2 to TRBJ1-2, with 7 bases identical to TRBD1. The length of the CDR3 is 15 residues. With 1 base clipped from V and 2 bases from J, the junction kept 4 bases outside the gene matches. Germline-derived CDR1 and CDR2 are SGHAT and FQNNGV.

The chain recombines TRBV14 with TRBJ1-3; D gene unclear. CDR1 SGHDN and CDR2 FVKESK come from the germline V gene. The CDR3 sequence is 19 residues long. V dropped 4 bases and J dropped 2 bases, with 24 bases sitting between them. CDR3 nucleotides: TGTGCCAGCAGCCGCTTCAGAGCGTGGGTTGGTTCGGCTGGAAACACCATATATTTT. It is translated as CASSRFRAWVGSAGNTIYF.

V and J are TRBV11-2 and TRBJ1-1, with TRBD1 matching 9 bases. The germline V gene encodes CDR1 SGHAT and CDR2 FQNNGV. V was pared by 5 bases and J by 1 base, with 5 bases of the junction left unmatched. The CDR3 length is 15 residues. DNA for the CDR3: TGTGCCAGCAGCCTCACGGGACAGGGGAACACTGAAGCTTTCTTT. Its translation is CASSLTGQGNTEAFF.

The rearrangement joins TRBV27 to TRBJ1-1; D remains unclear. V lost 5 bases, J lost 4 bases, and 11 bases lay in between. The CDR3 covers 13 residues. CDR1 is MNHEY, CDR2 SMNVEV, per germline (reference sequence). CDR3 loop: CASSRLTATEAFF. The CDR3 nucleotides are TGTGCCAGCAGTAGACTGACCGCCACTGAAGCTTTCTTT.

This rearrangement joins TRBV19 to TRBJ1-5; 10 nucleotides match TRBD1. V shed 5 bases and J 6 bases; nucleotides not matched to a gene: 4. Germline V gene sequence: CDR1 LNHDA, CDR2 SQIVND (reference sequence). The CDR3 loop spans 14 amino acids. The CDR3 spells CASSLTGGGQPQHF. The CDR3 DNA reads TGTGCCAGTAGTCTGACAGGGGGCGGTCAGCCCCAGCATTTT.

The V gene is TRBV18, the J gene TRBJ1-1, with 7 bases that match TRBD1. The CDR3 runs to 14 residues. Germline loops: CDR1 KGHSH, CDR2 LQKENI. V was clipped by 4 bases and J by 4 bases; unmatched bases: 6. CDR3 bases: TGTGCCAGCTCACTCATACAGGGGTCCACTGAAGCTTTCTTT. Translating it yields CASSLIQGSTEAFF.

CDR3 sequence reads: CASSLTTPGELFF. The CDR3 nucleotides read TGCGCCAGCAGCTTGACTACCCCCGGGGAGCTGTTTTTT. The J gene is TRBJ2-2, the V gene TRBV5-1, with D unresolved. The CDR3 consists of 13 residues. The V end lost 1 base, the J end lost 6 bases, and 7 bases lay between the germline ends. Per germline, CDR1 SGHRS and CDR2 YFSETQ.

Here the CDR3 reads CASTRTGPNTEAFF. Here the CDR3 DNA reads TGCGCCAGCACCCGGACAGGACCGAACACTGAAGCTTTCTTT. The chain recombines TRBV5-1 with TRBJ1-1; 7 nucleotides align to TRBD1. The ends lost 6 bases at V and 1 base at J; junction bases unmatched: 6. Germline assignment: CDR1 SGHRS and CDR2 YFSETQ. The CDR3 length is 14 residues.

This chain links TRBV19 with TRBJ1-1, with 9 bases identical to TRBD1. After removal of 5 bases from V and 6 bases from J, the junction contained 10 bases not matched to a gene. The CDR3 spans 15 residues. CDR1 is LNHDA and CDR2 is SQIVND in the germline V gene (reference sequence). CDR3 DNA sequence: TGTGCCAGTAGTCCGGGACAGGGCTGGTTCGCTGAAGCTTTCTTT. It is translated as CASSPGQGWFAEAFF.

The CDR3 sequence is CASSPGETSNEFF. DNA for the CDR3: TGTGCCAGCTCACCAGGGGAAACTAGTAATGAGTTCTTC. The rearrangement uses TRBV18 and TRBJ2-1, with D maybe TRBD2 (5 bases). V lost 2 bases and J lost 14, with 16 bases in between. The V gene's germline CDR1 is KGHSH and CDR2 LQKENI. There are 13 residues in the CDR3.

Here the CDR3 reads CASSSRLDRAPDTQYF. The DNA of the CDR3 is TGTGCCAGCAGCTCCCGACTAGACCGAGCGCCAGATACGCAGTATTTT. V gene TRBV7-3 combines with J gene TRBJ2-3; a weak D match, TRBD2 (6 bases). Germline CDR1 and CDR2: SGHTA and FQGTGA. The CDR3 has 16 residues. Trimming removed 4 bases from V and 4 bases from J, with 18 bases in between.

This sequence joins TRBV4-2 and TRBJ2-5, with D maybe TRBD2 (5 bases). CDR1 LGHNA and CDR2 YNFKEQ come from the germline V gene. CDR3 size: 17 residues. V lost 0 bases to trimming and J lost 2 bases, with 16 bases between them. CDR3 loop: CASSQERKAGGQETQYF. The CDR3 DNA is TGTGCCAGCAGCCAAGAAAGGAAGGCTGGAGGACAAGAGACCCAGTACTTC.

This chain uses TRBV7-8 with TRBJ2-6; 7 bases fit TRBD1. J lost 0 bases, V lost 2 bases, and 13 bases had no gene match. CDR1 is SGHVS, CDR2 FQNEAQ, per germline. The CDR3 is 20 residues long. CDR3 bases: TGTGCCAGCAGCTTAAGAACAAGACAGGGTGGGGGCTCTGGGGCCAACGTCCTGACTTTC. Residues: CASSLRTRQGGGSGANVLTF.

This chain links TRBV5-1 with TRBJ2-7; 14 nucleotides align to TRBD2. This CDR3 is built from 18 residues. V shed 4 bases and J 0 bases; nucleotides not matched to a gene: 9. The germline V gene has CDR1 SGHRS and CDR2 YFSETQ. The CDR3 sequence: CASSVSGTSGSGSYEQYF. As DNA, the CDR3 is TGCGCCAGCAGCGTGTCCGGGACTAGCGGGAGTGGCTCCTACGAGCAGTACTTC.

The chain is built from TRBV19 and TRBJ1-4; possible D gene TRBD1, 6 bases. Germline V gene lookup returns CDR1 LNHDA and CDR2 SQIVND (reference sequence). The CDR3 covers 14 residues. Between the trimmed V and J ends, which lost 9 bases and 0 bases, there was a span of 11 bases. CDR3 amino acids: CASRQVATNEKLFF. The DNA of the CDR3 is TGTGCCAGCAGACAGGTTGCAACTAATGAAAAACTGTTTTTT. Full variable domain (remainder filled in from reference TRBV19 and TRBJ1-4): DGGITQSPKYLFRKEGQNVTLSCEQNLNHDAMYWYRQDPGQGLRLIYYSQIVNDFQKGDIAEGYSVSREKKESFPLTVTSAQKNPTAFYLCASRQVATNEKLFFGSGTQLSVL.